Each of the 6 T cell receptor beta chains below was sequenced from the same sample in a study of brain T cells in children with intractable seizures. Time point noted: blood from clinic visit 5 months post-surgery; TSC patient then seizure free. Produced via immunoSEQ multiplex PCR; TCRdb's table is partial and in-frame only. The table lists approximately 330,000 clones, about 94% of them singletons. This material consisted of peripheral blood, taken 5 to 6 months after surgery. These receptors were collected from a boy less than two years old with tuberous sclerosis and intractable seizures.

The chain uses TRBV4-1 and TRBJ1-1; D is possibly TRBD1 (6 bases). From germline, CDR1 is MGHRA and CDR2 YSYEKL. With 4 bases removed from V and 1 base from J, the gap between germline ends came to 16 bases. The CDR3 runs 16 residues. The CDR3 DNA follows: TGCGCCAGCAGCCGCCCTATCGGGGGGGCGAACACTGAAGCTTTCTTT. Protein: CASSRPIGGANTEAFF.

This chain joins TRBV6-5 and TRBJ1-3; 7 nucleotides match TRBD1. Losses at the gene ends were 10 bases for V and 3 bases for J; bases not matched to a gene: 12. CDR1 MNHEY and CDR2 SVGAGI come from the germline V gene. The CDR3 length is 15 residues. CDR3 sequence reads: CATLRNRDSGNTIYF. Written as DNA, the CDR3 is TGTGCCACTCTCCGGAACCGGGACAGTGGAAACACCATATATTTT.

This chain uses TRBV9 with TRBJ2-7; TRBD2 aligns across 8 bases. CDR3 length: 15 amino acids. The germline gives CDR1 SGDLS, CDR2 YYNGEE. V lost 0 bases to trimming and J lost 5 bases; unmatched junction nucleotides: 7. This chain's CDR3 is CASSVGAGAFDEQYF. CDR3 coding DNA: TGTGCCAGCAGCGTAGGAGCGGGAGCATTCGACGAGCAGTACTTC.

In this sample, this clone turned up once. This chain connects TRBV2 to TRBJ1-5, with D perhaps TRBD1 (5 bases). The V gene's germline CDR1 is SNHLY and CDR2 FYNNEI. The CDR3 length is 14 residues. Between the trimmed V and J ends, which lost 5 bases and 3 bases, there was a span of 11 bases. CDR3: CASSYGGTNQPQHF. CDR3 nucleotide sequence: TGTGCCAGCAGTTATGGGGGAACCAATCAGCCCCAGCATTTT.

The genes are TRBV6-2 or TRBV6-3 and TRBJ1-4; D possibly corresponds to TRBD1 (5 bases). The V end lost 0 bases, the J end lost 5 bases, and 13 bases lay between the germline ends. The CDR3 is 16 amino acids. Germline-derived CDR1 and CDR2 are MNHEY and SVGEGT. The CDR3 sequence is CASSYSLGGRNEKLFF. Here the CDR3 DNA reads TGTGCCAGCAGTTACTCCCTCGGGGGTAGGAATGAAAAACTGTTTTTT.

In this sample, this clone turned up many times. The chain is built from TRBV9 and TRBJ2-7; TRBD2 aligns across 12 bases. Germline V CDR1 and CDR2: SGDLS, YYNGEE. V dropped 4 bases and J dropped 1; count of bases not matched to a gene: 6. The CDR3 length is 16 residues. For the CDR3, the DNA is TGTGCCAGCAGCCCCGGACTAGCGGGGTGGTCCTACGAGCAGTACTTC. Amino acids: CASSPGLAGWSYEQYF.